These T cell receptor beta chains were read from a single sample in a study of vaccination effects on CD4 cells after COVID-19. Their antigen targets remain unknown. Produced via immunoSEQ multiplex PCR; TCRdb's table is partial and in-frame only. This table holds some 35,000 clones, around 72% found once. The sample consisted of CD4+ T cells from PBMCs cultured with HCoV-NL63 spike peptides, taken before COVID-19 vaccination. The receptors stem from a human donor who had a prior SARS-CoV-2 infection. The CDR3 runs from the conserved cysteine through the conserved F or W. Some rows mark clone size as missing; the rest say once, few, many or name a class of expanded clone.

clone size | V gene | CDR3 protein
- | TRBV30 | CACPQGLAGGHTDTQYF
- | TRBV20-1 | CSASPGYTF
- | TRBV11-3 | CASSSDGRTDTQYF
once | TRBV4-2 | CASSQGGYADTQYF
once | TRBV19 | CASSISLTGYGNTIYF
- | TRBV6-5 | CASSYRGSSYNSPLHF
- | TRBV7-2 | CASSLRTGGAEQYF
- | TRBV5-1 | CASSLGLDTREWAQYF
- | TRBV3-1/TRBV3-2 | CASSLRGGDEKLFF
few | TRBV5-1 | CASSYNPGGEQYF
- | TRBV19 | CASSIAGAPNYGYTF
- | TRBV6-5 | CASSYRGYNSPLHF
- | TRBV7-2 | CASSTRQGPYEQYF
- | TRBV24-1 | CATSDLCPWLLSGNTIYF
- | TRBV6-4 | CAIRGGNTEAFF
few | TRBV15 | CATSRDASGTSYEQYF
- | TRBV7-2 | CASSLVQGSGQPQHF
- | TRBV29-1 | CSVRNQETQYF
- | TRBV18 | CASSPSLSETQYF
- | TRBV19 | CASSPQSTSGPYNEQFF
once | TRBV6-4 | CASSLKGSGNTIYF
once | TRBV13 | CASSPGTPAYEQYF
once | TRBV7-2 | CASSPHGLKNTGELFF
- | TRBV11-3 | CASSPGVVGQETQYF
- | TRBV6-5 | CASIRPRSYNEQFF
- | TRBV19 | CASSVGIEQFF
- | TRBV6-5 | CASRQGQLNTEAFF
- | TRBV19 | CATQSIQGGTEAFF
- | TRBV18 | CASSPQRLAGSYNEQFF
few | TRBV7-9 | CASQIAPAVPYNEQFF
- | TRBV19 | CASSMQIAGGGNEQFF
- | TRBV18 | CASSPRGNQPQHF
- | TRBV11-3 | CASTRQSHNEQFF
once | TRBV11-3 | CASSLGAWENQETQYF
- | TRBV5-1 | CASGTSTDTQYF
- | TRBV5-1 | CASSLTVVDTQYF
- | TRBV18 | CASSPWGIQGRETQYF
- | TRBV6-2/TRBV6-3 | CASSYREGPYYGYTF
- | TRBV10-3 | CAIMGGGGTEAFF
once | TRBV6-2/TRBV6-3 | CASSYRVYEQYF
- | TRBV5-4 | CASSFPGVGNYGYTF
- | TRBV10-3 | CAISEPHTDTQYF